This T cell receptor beta chain came from a study of metastatic and nonmetastatic thyroid tumors. Original handling: CDR3 was compared across clinicopathological groups, and the resulting differences were used to build a distant-metastasis classifier for papillary thyroid cancer. TCRdb re-called the PCR reads through MiXCR. Clone size and V and J calls follow TCRdb, not the original study. Seen here are 53,000 or so clones, more than 20% observed once, and the top ten hold roughly 3.7%. Germline V lookup: CDR1 SGHAT, CDR2 FQDESV (reference sequence). V shed 3 bases and J 0 bases; nucleotides not matched to a gene: 7. The CDR3 contains 17 residues. No patient had received any treatment before thyroid surgery. This clone was counted ten times or more.

The TCR was taken from a female donor with papillary thyroid cancer or a benign thyroid nodule (not recorded which). Some clones in this sample may be carry-over from other donors' samples. J is TRBJ2-2 and V is TRBV11-1; 7 bases agree with TRBD1. The sample taken for sequencing was blood. Written as DNA, the CDR3 is TGTGCCAGCAGCTTCCGGCCCGGGACAGCGAACACCGGGGAGCTGTTTTTT. It specifies CASSFRPGTANTGELFF.